This entry features one TCR beta chain sequence. The sample comes from a study of T cell clones after liver transplantation. Study summary: Three of eight recipients were HCV-positive; others had non-autoimmune, non-viral indications. Samples came pre-transplant, pre-randomization before withdrawal, and post-randomization after withdrawal ended.

The CDR3 length is 13 residues. J gave up 7 bases and V 3 bases, and 3 bases lay outside the gene matches. Germline-derived CDR1 and CDR2 are SGHTA and FQGTGA. Here immunoSEQ multiplex PCR was the method, and the copy in TCRdb shows in-frame clones only, minus some. The table records over 70,000 clones, 80% of them present only once. The source material was CD4+ T cells from blood, sampled 12 months after liver transplant. This TCR came from a human patient who received a liver transplant. Some T cells may be provided by the graft donor. The chain employs TRBV7-3 and TRBJ2-1; 7 bases are shared with TRBD1. CDR3 amino acids: CASSFDRANEQFF. In nucleotides, the CDR3 is TGTGCCAGCAGCTTTGACAGGGCTAATGAGCAGTTCTTC.